These T cell receptor beta chains were read from a single sample in a study of blood T cell repertoires in COVID-19. The protocol was immunoSEQ multiplex PCR, while the TCRdb copy is restricted to in-frame clones and leaves out a portion. The sample records under 300,000 clones, approximately 79% being singletons. Sequencing was carried out using peripheral blood. The receptors come from a woman in her thirties or forties with active or convalescent COVID-19. CDR3s include the opening cysteine and the closing phenylalanine or tryptophan. D genes are given only for firm matches. The size field is filled for only some rows; it gives once, few, many or a size class.

size,V,D,J,CDR3,DNA
NA,TRBV21-1,NA,TRBJ1-1,CASTDRGRTEAFF,TGTGCCAGCACGGACAGGGGGAGGACTGAAGCTTTCTTT
NA,TRBV28,TRBD1,TRBJ1-6,CASFFGQENSPLHF,TGTGCCAGCTTTTTCGGACAGGAGAATTCACCCCTCCACTTT
NA,TRBV28,NA,TRBJ1-2,CASSSGVDYGYTF,TGTGCCAGCAGTTCAGGGGTAGACTATGGCTACACCTTC
NA,TRBV6-5,NA,TRBJ1-1,CASHSTEAFF,TGTGCCAGCCATAGCACTGAAGCTTTCTTT
NA,TRBV3-1/TRBV3-2,NA,TRBJ1-5,CASSQGQKQPQHF,TGTGCCAGCAGCCAGGGGCAGAAACAGCCCCAGCATTTT
few,TRBV28,NA,TRBJ2-3,CASRIQGADTQYF,TGTGCCAGCAGAATACAGGGTGCAGATACGCAGTATTTT
NA,TRBV11-2,TRBD1,TRBJ1-2,CASSRDRGNYGYTF,TGTGCCAGCAGCCGGGACAGGGGTAACTATGGCTACACCTTC
few,TRBV21-1,NA,TRBJ1-2,CASSNEGEGGAWYGYTF,TGTGCCAGCAGCAACGAAGGAGAAGGGGGCGCATGGTATGGCTACACCTTC
NA,TRBV12-3/TRBV12-4,TRBD1,TRBJ1-2,CASSRQGVYGYTF,TGTGCCAGCAGTCGACAGGGGGTTTATGGCTACACCTTC
NA,TRBV11-2,TRBD1,TRBJ2-5,CASTRGTGGDGETQYF,TGTGCCAGCACCAGAGGAACAGGGGGCGACGGAGAGACCCAGTACTTC
NA,TRBV18,TRBD1,TRBJ1-1,CASSPPQGGAFF,TGTGCCAGCTCACCACCCCAGGGGGGAGCTTTCTTT
few,TRBV5-1,TRBD2,TRBJ2-1,CASSLTTRAGARSNEQFF,TGCGCCAGCAGCCTCACGACTAGAGCGGGGGCCCGTTCGAATGAGCAGTTCTTC
NA,TRBV30,TRBD2,TRBJ2-2,CAWSVAGGPVGELFF,TGTGCCTGGAGTGTAGCGGGGGGGCCCGTCGGGGAGCTGTTTTTT
NA,TRBV6-1,TRBD1,TRBJ1-2,CASSDIQGVYGYTF,TGTGCCAGCAGTGACATACAGGGGGTATATGGCTACACCTTC
NA,TRBV2,NA,TRBJ1-4,CASRSQGGGEKLFF,TGTGCCAGCAGGTCACAGGGAGGGGGTGAAAAACTGTTTTTT
NA,TRBV15,NA,TRBJ1-1,CATSRYGTEAFF,TGTGCCACCAGCAGATACGGCACTGAAGCTTTCTTT
once,TRBV19,TRBD1,TRBJ1-5,CASSGTGGGNQPQHF,TGTGCCAGTAGTGGGACAGGGGGCGGTAATCAGCCCCAGCATTTT
NA,TRBV7-2,TRBD2,TRBJ2-2,CASSLKRGGTRWTGELFF,TGTGCCAGCAGCTTAAAGCGGGGGGGCACCCGGTGGACCGGGGAGCTGTTTTTT
NA,TRBV12-5,NA,TRBJ2-1,CASGLDAGSYNEQFF,TGTGCTAGTGGTTTGGATGCGGGGTCCTACAATGAGCAGTTCTTC
NA,TRBV5-1,TRBD1,TRBJ1-3,CASSSHDRGSSGNTIYF,TGCGCCAGCAGCTCACACGACAGGGGATCCTCTGGAAACACCATATATTTT
few,TRBV6-6,NA,TRBJ2-1,CASSHDPSYEQFF,TGTGCCAGCAGTCACGATCCTAGTTATGAGCAGTTCTTC
many,TRBV12-3/TRBV12-4,NA,TRBJ2-5,CASSLEEETQYF,TGTGCCAGCAGTTTAGAGGAGGAGACCCAGTACTTC
NA,TRBV5-4,TRBD2,TRBJ2-2,CASSRTSGDTGELFF,TGTGCCAGCAGCCGGACTAGCGGGGACACCGGGGAGCTGTTTTTT
NA,TRBV5-1,TRBD1,TRBJ2-5,CASSSNRGETQYF,TGCGCCAGCAGCTCAAACAGGGGAGAGACCCAGTACTTC
once,TRBV28,TRBD1,TRBJ1-5,CASSPDRVRGQPQHF,TGTGCCAGCAGCCCTGACAGGGTTAGGGGTCAGCCCCAGCATTTT
NA,TRBV4-1,NA,TRBJ1-1,CASSQTGATEAFF,TGCGCCAGCAGCCAAACTGGGGCCACTGAAGCTTTCTTT
NA,TRBV3-1/TRBV3-2,NA,TRBJ1-1,CASRYREGNTEAFF,TGTGCCAGCAGATACAGGGAGGGGAACACTGAAGCTTTCTTT
NA,TRBV6-1,NA,TRBJ1-3,CASSSPQYSGNTIYF,TGTGCCAGCAGTTCCCCACAGTACTCTGGAAACACCATATATTTT
NA,TRBV15,NA,TRBJ1-1,CATSRDRGDTEAFF,TGTGCCACCAGCAGAGACCGCGGGGACACTGAAGCTTTCTTT
NA,TRBV12-5,NA,TRBJ1-5,CASGLVGSQPQHF,TGTGCTAGTGGTCTCGTAGGGAGTCAGCCCCAGCATTTT
once,TRBV5-6,NA,TRBJ1-5,CASSRRRGAYDQPQHF,TGTGCCAGCAGCCGCAGACGGGGGGCCTACGATCAGCCCCAGCATTTT
NA,TRBV11-2,NA,TRBJ2-3,CASRPGQGLPDTQYF,TGTGCCAGCAGGCCAGGTCAGGGCCTCCCAGATACGCAGTATTTT
NA,TRBV28,TRBD2,TRBJ2-3,CASSLFGLDSSTDTQYF,TGTGCCAGCAGTTTATTTGGACTAGACTCTTCCACAGATACGCAGTATTTT
NA,TRBV4-2,NA,TRBJ1-4,CASSQDRLNEKLFF,TGTGCCAGCAGCCAAGACAGACTCAATGAAAAACTGTTTTTT
once,TRBV27,NA,TRBJ1-3,CASSLGRVGNTIYF,TGTGCCAGCAGTTTGGGGAGGGTTGGAAACACCATATATTTT
few,TRBV4-1,NA,TRBJ1-3,CASSQGPGRSGNTIYF,TGCGCCAGCAGCCAAGGGCCAGGCCGCTCTGGAAACACCATATATTTT
NA,TRBV18,NA,TRBJ1-1,CASSAGGVENTEAFF,TGTGCCAGCTCAGCGGGAGGGGTGGAGAACACTGAAGCTTTCTTT
NA,TRBV29-1,NA,TRBJ1-1,CSVDWGGGFTEAFF,TGCAGCGTTGATTGGGGTGGGGGCTTCACTGAAGCTTTCTTT
NA,TRBV10-1,TRBD1,TRBJ2-1,CASSSEQGASNEQFF,TGCGCCAGCAGCTCGGAGCAGGGGGCCTCCAATGAGCAGTTCTTC
NA,TRBV5-1,NA,TRBJ1-6,CASSPQATYNSPLHF,TGCGCCAGCAGCCCCCAGGCCACCTATAATTCACCCCTCCACTTT
once,TRBV2,NA,TRBJ1-1,CASSAEGSNTEAFF,TGTGCCAGCAGTGCGGAGGGTTCGAACACTGAAGCTTTCTTT
NA,TRBV6-6,TRBD1,TRBJ1-5,CASTTTGKDQPQHF,TGTGCCAGCACCACGACAGGGAAAGATCAGCCCCAGCATTTT
NA,TRBV5-4,NA,TRBJ1-4,CASSSGREEKLFF,TGTGCCAGCAGCTCCGGCAGGGAAGAAAAACTGTTTTTT
NA,TRBV12-3/TRBV12-4,NA,TRBJ1-6,CASRLVNSPLHF,TGTGCCAGCAGGCTAGTAAATTCACCCCTCCACTTT
few,TRBV18,TRBD1,TRBJ1-1,CASSPTGGTSNTEAFF,TGTGCCAGCTCACCTACAGGGGGCACCTCGAACACTGAAGCTTTCTTT